Below are 21 T cell receptor beta chains sequenced from a single sample in a study of CD8 T cells in ankylosing spondylitis. Using its own MiXCR run on the 5' RACE reads, TCRdb lists one record per CDR3 protein. The sample consists of 300,000 to 350,000 distinct CDR3 sequences, more than 9% of them appearing once. The sample taken for sequencing was blood, either unsorted or a sorted T cell fraction (not recorded which). Every receptor here comes from a female donor with ankylosing spondylitis or in good health (not recorded which).

A single count supports this clonotype. V is TRBV2 and J is TRBJ2-7; D call uncertain. This CDR3 is 11 amino acids long. V lost 4 bases to trimming and J lost 3 bases, with 4 bases between them. Per germline, CDR1 SNHLY and CDR2 FYNNEI. The chain's CDR3 is CASSGVYEQYF. The DNA of the CDR3 is TGTGCCAGCAGTGGGGTCTACGAGCAGTACTTC.

This clonotype was picked up many times. The rearrangement joins TRBV29-1 to TRBJ2-1; possibly TRBD2 for D (5 bases). Trimming took 2 bases from V and 5 from J, leaving 13 bases between them. The CDR3 length is 14 residues. CDR1 and CDR2 from the germline V gene are SQVTM and ANQGSEA. CDR3 sequence: CSVESGGSNNEQFF. The DNA for the CDR3 is TGCAGCGTTGAAAGTGGAGGCTCTAACAATGAGCAGTTCTTC.

V gene TRBV7-8 combines with J gene TRBJ2-2, with TRBD2 matching 10 bases. Germline V CDR1 and CDR2: SGHVS, FQNEAQ. The CDR3 spans 15 residues. The V gene end was trimmed by 6 bases and the J gene end by 7 bases; junction bases not matched to a gene: 8. CDR3 residues: CASSPVAGGIGELFF. CDR3 in DNA: TGTGCCAGCAGTCCCGTAGCGGGGGGTATCGGGGAGCTGTTTTTT.

This clonotype was seen at least ten times. The chain links TRBV28 to TRBJ2-2, with 7 bases that match TRBD2. The V and J ends lost 5 bases and 7 bases, in that order; junction bases with no gene match: 4. There are 13 residues in the CDR3. CDR1 and CDR2 (germline): MDHEN, SYDVKM. CDR3 coding DNA: TGTGCCAGCAGTGGGAGGGCCTTCGGGGAGCTGTTTTTT. This codes for CASSGRAFGELFF.

Many counts were recorded for this clonotype. The gene calls are TRBV12-3 or TRBV12-4 and TRBJ1-5; D not certain. The V and J ends lost 3 bases and 0 bases respectively, with 9 bases between them. The CDR3 has 15 amino acids. CDR3 bases: TGTGCCAGCAGTTTCGGAGGGTATAGCAATCAGCCCCAGCATTTT. Protein: CASSFGGYSNQPQHF.

CDR3 coding DNA: TGCAGTGCTAGACGGGCTAGCGGCTACAATGAGCAGTTCTTC. It yields the protein CSARRASGYNEQFF. The chain joins TRBV20-1 to TRBJ2-1; 7 bases are shared with TRBD2. V was clipped by 2 bases and J by 3 bases; unmatched bases: 4. CDR1 is DFQATT and CDR2 is SNEGSKA in the germline V gene (reference sequence). CDR3 size: 14 residues.

This clonotype has at least ten counts. The chain employs TRBV5-1 and TRBJ1-1, with a tentative D call TRBD1 (5 bases). CDR3 length: 15 amino acids. Germline CDR1 reads SGHRS; CDR2 reads YFSETQ. V shed 4 bases and J shed 1 base, with 14 bases lying between them. CDR3 DNA sequence: TGCGCCAGCAGCCCTGGGACGAGGGGGAACACTGAAGCTTTCTTT. Amino acids: CASSPGTRGNTEAFF.

This clonotype showed up many times. This chain connects TRBV20-1 to TRBJ2-1; TRBD1 might be the D (5 bases). CDR3 length equals 11 residues. V was trimmed by 4 bases and J by 6 bases, leaving 7 bases between them. Germline V gives CDR1 DFQATT, CDR2 SNEGSKA (reference sequence). The CDR3 DNA reads TGCAGTGCTACCAGGGTCAATGAGCAGTTCTTC. Amino acids: CSATRVNEQFF.

This clonotype was seen a handful of times. The V gene is TRBV6-1, the J gene TRBJ2-5; D possibly corresponds to TRBD2 (5 bases). The length of the CDR3 is 15 residues. Germline V gives CDR1 MNHNS, CDR2 SASEGT. V dropped 7 bases and J dropped 2 bases, with 17 bases sitting between them. The CDR3 loop is CASTWRQSTQETQYF. For the CDR3, the DNA is TGTGCCAGCACCTGGAGGCAGAGCACACAAGAGACCCAGTACTTC.

This clonotype came up a few times. V is TRBV7-3 and J is TRBJ2-5, with 7 bases that match TRBD2. The CDR3 has 15 amino acids. Trimming took 4 bases from V and 4 from J; bases not matched to a gene: 9. Germline values: CDR1 SGHTA, CDR2 FQGTGA. In nucleotides, the CDR3 is TGTGCCAGCAGCTCTAGCGGTCGTCCAGGAGAGACCCAGTACTTC. It translates to CASSSSGRPGETQYF.

This clonotype was detected ten times or more. The V call is TRBV20-1, the J call TRBJ1-5; D is possibly TRBD1 (6 bases). V was cut by 6 bases and J by 6 bases, with 15 bases left in between. Germline CDR1 reads DFQATT; CDR2 reads SNEGSKA (reference sequence). This CDR3 spans 13 amino acids. The CDR3 region is CSAVGGAGQPQHF. CDR3 coding DNA: TGCAGTGCCGTGGGGGGGGCAGGTCAGCCCCAGCATTTT.

This clonotype came up a few times. V and J are TRBV12-3 or TRBV12-4 and TRBJ2-3; the match to TRBD2 covers 9 bases. There are 17 residues in the CDR3. J gave up 4 bases and V 5 bases, and 13 bases lay outside the gene matches. The CDR3 nucleotides are TGTGCCAGCAGTCCGCTGGGGAGCGGGAGGTCAGCAGATACGCAGTATTTT. This gives the protein CASSPLGSGRSADTQYF.

This clonotype came up many times. This chain joins TRBV27 and TRBJ2-1, with 7 bases fitting TRBD2. Germline CDR1 and CDR2: MNHEY and SMNVEV (reference sequence). Trimming took 3 bases from V and 6 from J; bases not matched to a gene: 5. The CDR3 covers 14 residues. The CDR3 reads CASSFELAINEQFF. CDR3 bases: TGTGCCAGCAGTTTCGAACTAGCGATCAATGAGCAGTTCTTC.

This clonotype has ten or more counts. This rearrangement joins TRBV20-1 to TRBJ2-1, with 12 bases fitting TRBD2. The CDR3 spans 14 residues. Trimming at V came to 1 base and at J to 9 bases, leaving 4 bases not matched to a gene. Germline-derived CDR1 and CDR2 are DFQATT and SNEGSKA (reference sequence). The CDR3 bases are TGCAGTGCTAGAGGACTAGCGGGAGCAAGTGAGCAGTTCTTC. It yields the protein CSARGLAGASEQFF.

The table lists this clonotype with many counts. The chain combines TRBV9 with TRBJ2-7; D is perhaps TRBD2 (6 bases). Trimming took 4 bases from V and 5 from J, leaving 13 bases between them. Germline V CDR1 and CDR2: SGDLS, YYNGEE. CDR3 size: 13 residues. The CDR3: CASSSMGGNEQYF. Written as DNA, the CDR3 is TGTGCCAGCAGCTCCATGGGAGGTAACGAGCAGTACTTC.

This clonotype was detected ten times or more. The chain links TRBV6-5 to TRBJ1-3; D gene uncertain. The CDR3 contains 16 residues. In germline, CDR1 is MNHEY, CDR2 SVGAGI. Trimming removed 2 bases from V and 0 bases from J, with 11 bases in between. CDR3 nucleotides: TGTGCCAGCAGTTACGGAGAGAGGAGCTCTGGAAACACCATATATTTT. It translates to CASSYGERSSGNTIYF.

This clonotype was counted many times. The chain is built from TRBV20-1 and TRBJ2-7, with 8 bases aligning to TRBD1. Per the germline V gene, CDR1 is DFQATT and CDR2 is SNEGSKA (reference sequence). CDR3 length equals 15 residues. V lost 0 bases and J lost 5; bases outside the gene matches: 9. The CDR3 DNA reads TGCAGTGCTAGAGATGGTGCAGGGGGCGAGAACGAGCAGTACTTC. Translation gives CSARDGAGGENEQYF.

Many counts were recorded for this clonotype. This chain uses TRBV6-5 with TRBJ2-1; D uncertain. This CDR3 has 16 residues. Germline CDR1 is MNHEY and CDR2 is SVGAGI. V lost 2 bases and J 2 bases, leaving 13 bases between the germline ends. CDR3 DNA: TGTGCCAGCAGTTACGGCAGAGCATCCACCTACAATGAGCAGTTCTTC. As protein: CASSYGRASTYNEQFF.

This clonotype was recorded many times. CDR3 nucleotide sequence: TGTGCCAGCAGTCAGGGACTAGCAGACACCGGGGAGCTGTTTTTT. It encodes CASSQGLADTGELFF. V gene TRBV12-3 or TRBV12-4 combines with J gene TRBJ2-2; TRBD2 matches at 9 bases. This CDR3 is built from 15 residues. Trimming cost V 5 bases and J 3 bases; bases outside gene matches: 4.

J is TRBJ1-3 and V is TRBV12-3 or TRBV12-4; D perhaps matches TRBD1 (6 bases). Trimming stripped 6 bases from V and 7 bases from J, with 13 bases between. CDR3 size: 13 residues. The CDR3 nucleotides read TGTGCCAGCAGACGAGGACAGAGGAACACCATATATTTT. Translating it yields CASRRGQRNTIYF.

This clonotype has only a few counts. The chain has TRBV12-3 or TRBV12-4 and TRBJ1-6; the match to TRBD1 covers 8 bases. Trimming removed 7 bases from V and 1 base from J; junction bases left unmatched: 15. This CDR3 has 19 residues. CDR3 in amino acids: CASTPQAQGAFSYNSPLHF. CDR3 nucleotide sequence: TGTGCCAGCACACCCCAGGCTCAGGGGGCCTTTTCCTATAATTCACCCCTCCACTTT.